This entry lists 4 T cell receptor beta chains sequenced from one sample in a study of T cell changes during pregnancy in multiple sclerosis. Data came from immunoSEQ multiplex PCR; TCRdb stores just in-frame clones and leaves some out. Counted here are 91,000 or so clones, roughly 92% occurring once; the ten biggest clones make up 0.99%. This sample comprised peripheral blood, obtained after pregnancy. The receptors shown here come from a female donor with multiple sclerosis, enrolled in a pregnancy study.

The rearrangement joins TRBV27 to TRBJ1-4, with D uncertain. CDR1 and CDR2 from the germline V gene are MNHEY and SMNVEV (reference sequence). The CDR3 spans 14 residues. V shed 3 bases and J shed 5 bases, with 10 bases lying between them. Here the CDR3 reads CASSFGLKNEKLFF. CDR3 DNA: TGTGCCAGCAGTTTCGGACTAAAGAATGAAAAACTGTTTTTT.

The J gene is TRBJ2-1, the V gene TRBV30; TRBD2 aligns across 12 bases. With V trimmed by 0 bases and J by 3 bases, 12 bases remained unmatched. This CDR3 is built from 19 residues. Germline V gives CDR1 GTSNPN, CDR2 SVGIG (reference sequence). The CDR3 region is CAWSVLAASGRALYNEQFF. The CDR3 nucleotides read TGTGCCTGGAGTGTATTGGCGGCTAGCGGGAGGGCCCTCTACAATGAGCAGTTCTTC.

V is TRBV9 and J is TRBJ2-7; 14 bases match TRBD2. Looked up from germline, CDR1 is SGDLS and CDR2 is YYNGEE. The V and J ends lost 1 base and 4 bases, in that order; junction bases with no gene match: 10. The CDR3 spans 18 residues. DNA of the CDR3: TGTGCCAGCAGCGTAAGTACCGGGACTAGCGGGGGACCGTACGAGCAGTACTTC. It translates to CASSVSTGTSGGPYEQYF.

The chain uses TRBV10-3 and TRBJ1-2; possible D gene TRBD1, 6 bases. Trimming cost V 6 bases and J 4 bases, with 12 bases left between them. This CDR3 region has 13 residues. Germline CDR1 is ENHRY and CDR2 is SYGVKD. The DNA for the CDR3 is TGTGCCATCAGGGACAGACCACCCTATGGCTACACCTTC. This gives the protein CAIRDRPPYGYTF.